The 28 T cell receptor beta chains listed next were all sequenced from one sample in a study of shared clonotypes between healthy human individuals. CD45RO-negative, CCR7-positively selected cells formed the naive CD8 fraction, excluding terminally differentiated effector memory CD45RA+ cells. Profiling relied on immunoSEQ multiplex PCR, and the TCRdb table lists in-frame clones only, not all of them. In the table there are about 2.2 million clones, roughly 93% of which are singletons. Input material: naive CD8+ T cells from PBMCs. These receptor sequences come from a man between 18 and 29 years old in good health. Some clones in this sample may be carry-over from other donors' samples.

The chain uses TRBV4-1 and TRBJ2-2; weak D call: TRBD2 (5 bases). V gave up 4 bases and J gave up 6 bases, with 15 bases separating them. Germline CDR1 reads MGHRA; CDR2 reads YSYEKL. The CDR3 totals 15 residues. CDR3 amino acids: CASSPGLRLAGELFF. The CDR3 coding sequence is TGCGCCAGCAGCCCTGGACTCAGGCTGGCCGGGGAGCTGTTTTTT.

The chain links TRBV9 to TRBJ1-2; weak D call: TRBD1 (5 bases). Germline V gene data show CDR1 as SGDLS and CDR2 as YYNGEE. The length of the CDR3 is 16 residues. V lost 5 bases, J lost 8 bases, and 25 bases lay in between. The CDR3 here is CASRYDDDSYHRGYTF. The CDR3 coding sequence is TGTGCCAGCAGGTACGACGATGACAGCTACCACAGGGGCTACACCTTC.

The V and J genes are TRBV2 and TRBJ2-1, with 13 bases lining up with TRBD2. The V segment lost 6 bases and the J segment 6 bases; nucleotides outside the gene matches: 8. The CDR3 runs to 16 residues. Per the germline V gene, CDR1 is SNHLY and CDR2 is FYNNEI. CDR3 coding DNA: TGTGCCAGCAGCCTCACTAGCGGGAGGGCTTCCAATGAGCAGTTCTTC. Encoded protein: CASSLTSGRASNEQFF.

As concerns this clone: This sample includes further DNA sequences coding for the same CDR3. The chain carries TRBV27 and TRBJ2-1; 14 nucleotides align to TRBD2. CDR1 MNHEY and CDR2 SMNVEV come from the germline V gene (reference sequence). The CDR3 is made up of 16 amino acids. Trimming at V came to 2 bases and at J to 4 bases, leaving 1 base not matched to a gene. The DNA for the CDR3 is TGTGCCAGCAGTTTAGGGACTAGCGGGAGTTACAATGAGCAGTTCTTC. Translating gives CASSLGTSGSYNEQFF.

The J gene is TRBJ2-7, the V gene TRBV27; TRBD1 matches at 10 bases. V gave up 8 bases and J gave up 4 bases; unmatched junction bases: 8. Germline assignment: CDR1 MNHEY and CDR2 SMNVEV (reference sequence). There are 14 residues in the CDR3. In DNA, the CDR3 is TGTGCCAGCGGGACCGGGACAGGGGCGTACGAGCAGTACTTC. It encodes CASGTGTGAYEQYF.

This sequence joins TRBV9 and TRBJ2-3; no clear D. Trimming removed 4 bases from V and 2 bases from J, with 11 bases in between. In germline, CDR1 is SGDLS, CDR2 YYNGEE. This CDR3 is 14 amino acids long. CDR3: CASSPGPYTDTQYF. Here the CDR3 DNA reads TGTGCCAGCAGCCCCGGACCTTACACAGATACGCAGTATTTT.

V and J are TRBV7-9 and TRBJ1-1; no reliable D call. This CDR3 comprises 15 residues. The ends were cut back, 4 bases at V and 0 bases at J, with 12 bases in the middle. CDR1 and CDR2 (germline): SEHNR, FQNEAQ (reference sequence). CDR3 DNA sequence: TGTGCCAGCAGCTCGAGGACCTCGATGAACACTGAAGCTTTCTTT. It yields the protein CASSSRTSMNTEAFF.

This CDR3 reads CASSLGTSGRGNEQFF. CDR3 coding DNA: TGTGCCAGCAGCTTAGGGACTAGCGGGAGGGGCAATGAGCAGTTCTTC. The V call is TRBV9, the J call TRBJ2-1; 16 nucleotides align to TRBD2. Germline V CDR1 and CDR2: SGDLS, YYNGEE. Trimming removed 4 bases from V and 6 bases from J; junction bases left unmatched: 4. This CDR3 has 16 amino acids.

The chain has TRBV4-1 and TRBJ2-7; D is perhaps TRBD1 (6 bases). V lost 0 bases to trimming and J lost 1 base, with 16 bases between them. CDR3 length: 17 residues. CDR1 and CDR2 from the germline V gene are MGHRA and YSYEKL. CDR3 nucleotides: TGCGCCAGCAGCCAAGATGGACGAGACAGGTCTTCCTACGAGCAGTACTTC. Its protein is CASSQDGRDRSSYEQYF.

The V gene is TRBV6-1, the J gene TRBJ2-3, with D tentatively TRBD2 (6 bases). The CDR3 has 15 amino acids. From germline, CDR1 is MNHNS and CDR2 SASEGT. Trimming left V 9 bases short and J 3 bases short, with 19 bases between. This CDR3 reads CASDVVGEATDTQYF. The CDR3 DNA follows: TGTGCCAGTGATGTGGTTGGGGAGGCAACAGATACGCAGTATTTT.

This clone came up once. The junction does not match germline at one end; this may be a read error. The rearrangement links TRBV28 to TRBJ2-1, with a possible D match to TRBD1 (6 bases). Germline lookup yields CDR1 MDHEN and CDR2 SYDVKM. This CDR3 region has 16 residues. CDR3 in amino acids: CASSIWTVQGHNEQFF. Written as DNA, the CDR3 is TGTGCCAGCAGTATATGGACAGTTCAAGGCCACAATGAGCAGTTCTTC. The full variable domain, with the rest looked up from reference TRBV28 and TRBJ2-1, is DVKVTQSSRYLVKRTGEKVFLECVQDMDHENMFWYRQDPGLGLRLIYFSYDVKMKEKGDIPEGYSVSREKKERFSLILESASTNQTSMYLCASSIWTVQGHNEQFFGPGTRLTVL.

Regarding this clone: Other DNA sequences within the sample encode an identical CDR3. The V call is TRBV29-1, the J call TRBJ2-1; D gene unclear. This CDR3 is 12 amino acids long. Germline lookup yields CDR1 SQVTM and CDR2 ANQGSEA. Trimming pared 6 bases from V and 0 bases from J, leaving 6 bases between. The CDR3 DNA reads as TGCAGCGTAGGGCTCTCCTACAATGAGCAGTTCTTC. Residues: CSVGLSYNEQFF.

As for this clone: Other DNA sequences in the sample encode the same CDR3. The chain links TRBV27 to TRBJ2-7; D might be TRBD2 (6 bases). Germline lookup yields CDR1 MNHEY and CDR2 SMNVEV (reference sequence). V was shortened by 3 bases and J by 1 base, with 10 bases between the two germline ends. CDR3 length: 14 residues. For the CDR3, the DNA is TGTGCCAGCAGTTTTGGCGGACTATCCTACGAGCAGTACTTC. Its protein is CASSFGGLSYEQYF.

This clone was observed once. The J gene is TRBJ2-1, the V gene TRBV15; D not certain. V gave up 1 base and J gave up 2 bases, with 3 bases separating them. Per germline, CDR1 LNHNV and CDR2 YYDKDF (reference sequence). The CDR3 sequence is 13 residues long. Here the CDR3 DNA reads TGTGCCACCAGCAGAGTGACCTACAATGAGCAGTTCTTC. Its translation is CATSRVTYNEQFF.

This chain connects TRBV6-1 to TRBJ1-4; D is uncertain. V shed 1 base and J shed 4 bases, with 19 bases lying between them. Germline-derived CDR1 and CDR2 are MNHNS and SASEGT. This CDR3 has 18 residues. The CDR3 is CASSEETRPGKINEKLFF. The CDR3 coding sequence is TGTGCCAGCAGTGAAGAGACTCGACCTGGGAAAATTAATGAAAAACTGTTTTTT.

This chain uses TRBV6-1 with TRBJ2-2, with 7 bases aligning to TRBD1. This CDR3 spans 18 amino acids. V was clipped by 4 bases and J by 1 base; unmatched bases: 12. Germline CDR1 reads MNHNS; CDR2 reads SASEGT. The CDR3 is CASSGWGTAKKNTGELFF. Here the CDR3 DNA reads TGTGCCAGCAGTGGGTGGGGGACAGCGAAGAAGAACACCGGGGAGCTGTTTTTT.

As for this clone: With a much larger clone just one base away, this may be a read error. This specimen includes other DNA sequences encoding the same CDR3. V and J are TRBV27 and TRBJ2-7, with D perhaps matching TRBD2 (5 bases). Trimming left V 2 bases short and J 3 bases short, with 8 bases between. The length of the CDR3 is 13 residues. The germline CDR1 and CDR2 sequences are MNHEY and SMNVEV (reference sequence). The CDR3 loop reads CASSLGSFYEQYF. CDR3 bases: TGTGCCAGCAGTTTAGGGAGCTTCTACGAGCAGTACTTC.

CDR3 nucleotides: TGTGCCAGCAGCGTAGTCCCGAGTGACAGCAATAACTATGGCTACACCTTC. Protein: CASSVVPSDSNNYGYTF. The chain is built from TRBV9 and TRBJ1-2; perhaps TRBD1 as D (5 bases). The CDR3 extends over 17 amino acids. Trimming stripped 0 bases from V and 1 base from J, with 16 bases between. Germline V gene lookup returns CDR1 SGDLS and CDR2 YYNGEE.

V usage is TRBV19 and J usage is TRBJ2-7, with 11 bases aligning to TRBD2. Germline assignment: CDR1 LNHDA and CDR2 SQIVND (reference sequence). The CDR3 consists of 16 residues. Losses at the gene ends were 5 bases for V and 6 bases for J; bases not matched to a gene: 12. Here the CDR3 DNA reads TGTGCCAGTAGTCCCAGGACTAGCGGGTTGCCCCTCGAGCAGTACTTC. This gives the protein CASSPRTSGLPLEQYF.

This rearrangement joins TRBV7-9 to TRBJ2-1; 8 positions agree with TRBD1. J was trimmed by 4 bases and V by 1 base; bases with no gene match: 6. CDR1 SEHNR and CDR2 FQNEAQ come from the germline V gene (reference sequence). The CDR3 sequence is 16 residues long. CDR3 in amino acids: CASSLGHGQGYNEQFF. In DNA, the CDR3 is TGTGCCAGCAGCTTAGGACACGGACAGGGATACAATGAGCAGTTCTTC.

The chain carries TRBV7-9 and TRBJ1-4; unclear D gene. Germline CDR1 reads SEHNR; CDR2 reads FQNEAQ (reference sequence). CDR3 size: 14 residues. V lost 1 base and J 5 bases, leaving 8 bases between the germline ends. The CDR3 here is CASSLVGENEKLFF. In DNA form, the CDR3 reads TGTGCCAGCAGCTTAGTAGGAGAAAATGAAAAACTGTTTTTT.

The genes are TRBV11-2 and TRBJ2-7; D may be TRBD2 (5 bases). The V end lost 3 bases, the J end lost 3 bases, and 12 bases lay between the germline ends. The CDR3 loop spans 14 amino acids. Germline assignment: CDR1 SGHAT and CDR2 FQNNGV. In nucleotides, the CDR3 is TGTGCCAGCAGCTTTACTCGAGGGATCTACGAGCAGTACTTC. It is translated as CASSFTRGIYEQYF.

The chain employs TRBV9 and TRBJ2-1, with unresolved D. This CDR3 region has 11 residues. The V end lost 6 bases, the J end lost 9 bases, and 10 bases lay between the germline ends. Germline CDR1 and CDR2: SGDLS and YYNGEE. The CDR3: CASTPPPEQFF. DNA of the CDR3: TGTGCCAGCACTCCCCCCCCTGAGCAGTTCTTC. Full variable domain (rest looked up from reference TRBV9 and TRBJ2-1): DSGVTQTPKHLITATGQRVTLRCSPRSGDLSVYWYQQSLDQGLQFLIQYYNGEERAKGNILERFSAQQFPDLHSELNLSSLELGDSALYFCASTPPPEQFFGPGTRLTVL.

Worth noting for this clone: The sample holds other DNA sequences that translate to the same CDR3. The chain links TRBV2 to TRBJ1-5; D may be TRBD1 (6 bases). Germline V gene sequence: CDR1 SNHLY, CDR2 FYNNEI. This CDR3 region has 14 residues. The V end lost 3 bases, the J end lost 6 bases, and 12 bases lay between the germline ends. CDR3 in amino acids: CASSDRGAGQPQHF. For the CDR3, the DNA is TGTGCCAGCAGTGATCGGGGGGCGGGTCAGCCCCAGCATTTT.

V usage is TRBV28 and J usage is TRBJ2-5; 10 bases line up with TRBD2. The CDR3 contains 15 residues. The germline V gene has CDR1 MDHEN and CDR2 SYDVKM. J was trimmed by 3 bases and V by 4 bases; bases with no gene match: 5. The CDR3 DNA reads TGTGCCAGCAGTTCCCTGCTAGCGGGAGAAGAGACCCAGTACTTC. Translated: CASSSLLAGEETQYF.

The chain uses TRBV18 and TRBJ2-3, with D maybe TRBD1 (6 bases). Trimming took off 5 bases at V and 5 bases at J, with 35 bases between the two ends. The CDR3 has 21 residues. Germline V gene sequence: CDR1 KGHSH, CDR2 LQKENI. This CDR3 reads CASSTTFPGAEPERNKDTQYF. In nucleotides, the CDR3 is TGTGCCAGCTCAACCACGTTCCCAGGGGCCGAACCCGAGAGGAACAAAGATACGCAGTATTTT.

J is TRBJ2-1 and V is TRBV28; no clear D. Trimming left V 3 bases short and J 6 bases short, with 3 bases between. The CDR3 covers 11 residues. Per the germline V gene, CDR1 is MDHEN and CDR2 is SYDVKM. The CDR3 sequence is CASSFLNEQFF. DNA for the CDR3: TGTGCCAGCAGTTTTCTCAATGAGCAGTTCTTC.

This clone appeared a few times. The V call is TRBV30, the J call TRBJ1-1; 7 bases are a match to TRBD1. The CDR3 spans 11 residues. The germline V gene has CDR1 GTSNPN and CDR2 SVGIG (reference sequence). V lost 5 bases and J lost 11; bases outside the gene matches: 8. The CDR3 spells CAWDRAPGAFF. The CDR3 DNA sequence: TGTGCCTGGGACAGGGCGCCCGGGGCTTTCTTT.